The 9 T cell receptor beta chains listed next were all sequenced from one sample in a study of blood T cell repertoires in COVID-19. TCRdb's table, derived via immunoSEQ multiplex PCR, lists solely in-frame clones and lacks some. The sample shows about 48,000 clones, 65% to 85% of them seen only once. The sequenced sample was peripheral blood. The origin of the receptors is a man between 65 and 85 years old with acute or convalescent COVID-19.

The J gene is TRBJ2-7, the V gene TRBV6-5; 11 positions match TRBD2. Germline CDR1 is MNHEY and CDR2 is SVGAGI. The CDR3 loop spans 14 amino acids. The J segment lost 2 bases and the V segment lost 6 bases, leaving 3 bases of the junction unmatched. The CDR3 bases are TGTGCCAGCAGACTAGCGGGGGAGGCCTACGAGCAGTACTTC. It specifies CASRLAGEAYEQYF.

The rearrangement joins TRBV12-3 or TRBV12-4 to TRBJ2-5; 8 nucleotides align to TRBD1. This CDR3 contains 13 residues. V gave up 6 bases and J gave up 4 bases; unmatched junction bases: 4. The CDR3 here is CASRDRVTETQYF. As DNA, the CDR3 is TGTGCCAGCAGGGACAGGGTGACAGAGACCCAGTACTTC.

V is TRBV7-8 and J is TRBJ1-1, with TRBD1 as a possible D gene (5 bases). Trimming removed 4 bases from V and 5 bases from J, with 14 bases in between. This CDR3 contains 14 residues. Germline V lookup: CDR1 SGHVS, CDR2 FQNEAQ. In nucleotides, the CDR3 is TGTGCCAGCAGCTGGTCCGGGGGTCGGACTGAAGCTTTCTTT. Its translation: CASSWSGGRTEAFF.

The table lists this clone with a few counts. The V call is TRBV28, the J call TRBJ1-5; D ambiguous. Germline assignment: CDR1 MDHEN and CDR2 SYDVKM. The CDR3 sequence is 17 residues long. The germline V and J ends were trimmed by 4 bases and 4 bases, with 20 bases remaining between them. The CDR3 is CASSSSGEGEDNQPQHF. CDR3 bases: TGTGCCAGCAGTTCCAGCGGTGAAGGTGAGGATAATCAGCCCCAGCATTTT.

This rearrangement joins TRBV5-4 to TRBJ2-1, with 9 nucleotides matching TRBD2. The CDR3 covers 16 residues. V lost 0 bases, J lost 5 bases, and 6 bases stayed unmatched. Per the germline V gene, CDR1 is SGHNT and CDR2 is YYREEE (reference sequence). CDR3 loop: CASSLVRIAGDNEQFF. For the CDR3, the DNA is TGTGCCAGCAGCTTGGTTAGAATAGCGGGGGACAATGAGCAGTTCTTC.

The gene calls are TRBV3-1 (or the pseudogene TRBV3-2) and TRBJ2-1; the match to TRBD1 covers 8 bases. Germline-derived CDR1 and CDR2 are LGHDT and YNNKEL (reference sequence). V trimming: 4 bases; J trimming: 5 bases; junction bases outside the gene matches: 10. There are 16 residues in the CDR3. DNA of the CDR3: TGTGCCAGCAGCCTAAGTAGGACAGGGCAAAACAATGAGCAGTTCTTC. This translates into CASSLSRTGQNNEQFF.

The chain combines TRBV7-2 with TRBJ1-6, with 8 bases lining up with TRBD1. Germline values: CDR1 SGHTA, CDR2 FQGNSA. This CDR3 comprises 14 residues. The V and J ends lost 5 bases and 10 bases, in that order; junction bases with no gene match: 7. The CDR3 loop is CASSRGQARSPLHF. DNA for the CDR3: TGTGCCAGCAGCCGGGGACAGGCCCGGTCACCCCTCCACTTT.

This clone appeared a few times. J is TRBJ1-5 and V is TRBV7-2; 7 bases line up with TRBD1. Germline values: CDR1 SGHTA, CDR2 FQGNSA. Unmatched junction bases numbered 2, after V lost 5 bases and J lost 4 bases. The CDR3 has 13 residues. The CDR3 spells CASSTGANQPQHF. The DNA of the CDR3 is TGTGCCAGCAGCACAGGGGCGAATCAGCCCCAGCATTTT.

The chain couples TRBV5-4 to TRBJ2-3; 10 positions agree with TRBD2. This CDR3 has 16 amino acids. V shed 2 bases and J 0 bases; nucleotides not matched to a gene: 3. CDR1 and CDR2 (germline): SGHNT, YYREEE (reference sequence). CDR3 DNA sequence: TGTGCCAGCAGCTTTAGACTAGCGGGTAGCACAGATACGCAGTATTTT. Protein: CASSFRLAGSTDTQYF.